The 20 T cell receptor beta chains reported below all come from one sample, sequenced in a study of blood T cell repertoires in COVID-19. Profiled with immunoSEQ multiplex PCR; TCRdb holds only in-frame clones, not every one. The sample comprises around 23,000 clones, about 70% of which are singletons, and just over 6.5% rests with the top ten. What was sequenced was peripheral blood. These TCRs come from a man aged 50 or older with COVID-19, enrolled during active disease.

The chain is built from TRBV9 and TRBJ2-1; possible D gene TRBD2, 5 bases. The CDR3 contains 14 residues. The germline V gene encodes CDR1 SGDLS and CDR2 YYNGEE. The ends were cut back, 0 bases at V and 7 bases at J, with 11 bases in the middle. CDR3: CASSVGTRGNEQFF. CDR3 sequence (DNA): TGTGCCAGCAGCGTAGGGACTCGTGGGAATGAGCAGTTCTTC.

The chain uses TRBV5-1 and TRBJ2-5; TRBD2 matches at 9 bases. The trim removed 3 bases at V and 4 bases at J, leaving 4 bases unmatched. Germline CDR1 reads SGHRS; CDR2 reads YFSETQ. The CDR3 runs 14 residues. CDR3 in amino acids: CASSWAGGRETQYF. In DNA form, the CDR3 reads TGCGCCAGCAGCTGGGCGGGAGGGAGAGAGACCCAGTACTTC.

This clone was seen once. This chain connects TRBV3-1 (or the pseudogene TRBV3-2) to TRBJ1-2, with D maybe TRBD1 (5 bases). Germline CDR1 reads LGHDT; CDR2 reads YNNKEL (reference sequence). This CDR3 has 15 residues. Trimming removed 4 bases from V and 1 base from J, with 13 bases in between. The CDR3 nucleotides are TGTGCCAGCAGCCCCGTGGGGCCTCTTAACTATGGCTACACCTTC. Encoded protein: CASSPVGPLNYGYTF.

The chain uses TRBV28 and TRBJ1-1; D may be TRBD1 (5 bases). CDR1 is MDHEN and CDR2 is SYDVKM in the germline V gene. This CDR3 has 14 amino acids. V was pared by 6 bases and J by 1 base, with 12 bases between. The CDR3 reads CASRAGRWNTEAFF. The CDR3 bases are TGTGCCAGCAGAGCGGGACGGTGGAACACTGAAGCTTTCTTT.

The J gene is TRBJ1-1, the V gene TRBV12-3 or TRBV12-4, with D tentatively TRBD1 (6 bases). Trimming stripped 2 bases from V and 7 bases from J, with 11 bases between. The CDR3 is 13 amino acids. The CDR3: CASSLRGNSEAFF. CDR3 nucleotide sequence: TGTGCCAGCAGTTTAAGGGGGAATAGTGAAGCTTTCTTT.

This sequence joins TRBV11-1 and TRBJ1-3; D is uncertain. The germline V gene encodes CDR1 SGHAT and CDR2 FQDESV (reference sequence). The CDR3 extends over 13 amino acids. V lost 2 bases to trimming and J lost 4 bases, with 6 bases between them. DNA for the CDR3: TGTGCCAGCAGCTTAACGACAGGAAACACCATATATTTT. It specifies CASSLTTGNTIYF.

The J gene is TRBJ1-5, the V gene TRBV5-5; possible D gene TRBD1, 6 bases. Trimming left V 3 bases short and J 7 bases short, with 11 bases between. The V gene's germline CDR1 is SGHKS and CDR2 YYEKEE (reference sequence). This CDR3 contains 13 residues. CDR3 sequence (DNA): TGTGCCAGCAGCTGGGGGCTGGGCCAGCCCCAGCATTTT. This gives the protein CASSWGLGQPQHF.

This rearrangement joins TRBV24-1 to TRBJ1-2; unclear D gene. V was trimmed by 0 bases and J by 10 bases, leaving 8 bases between them. The CDR3 sequence is 12 residues long. Germline CDR1 reads KGHDR; CDR2 reads SFDVKD. The CDR3 coding sequence is TGTGCCACCAGTGATTTGCCGGGAGTCTACACCTTC. It specifies CATSDLPGVYTF.

This clone was observed a handful of times. The V call is TRBV6-5, the J call TRBJ2-7, with unresolved D. This CDR3 is 11 amino acids long. From germline, CDR1 is MNHEY and CDR2 SVGAGI. Trimming removed 2 bases at V and 7 bases at J, with 6 bases between. The CDR3 nucleotides read TGTGCCAGCAGTTACAGGAGAGAGCAGTACTTC. Translation gives CASSYRREQYF.

This clone turned up a few times. V is TRBV29-1 and J is TRBJ1-1; 9 bases map to TRBD1. Unmatched junction bases numbered 7, after V lost 2 bases and J lost 3 bases. The germline CDR1 and CDR2 sequences are SQVTM and ANQGSEA. The CDR3 loop spans 15 amino acids. The CDR3 DNA sequence: TGCAGCGTTGAATCCGGGACAGGGCGGGACACTGAAGCTTTCTTT. It codes for CSVESGTGRDTEAFF.

The chain joins TRBV6-5 to TRBJ1-2; D gene ambiguous. Germline CDR1 is MNHEY and CDR2 is SVGAGI. Deletions cut 5 bases from V and 0 bases from J, with 7 bases between. The CDR3 runs to 13 residues. The CDR3 here is CASSNRANYGYTF. CDR3 bases: TGTGCCAGCAGTAATAGAGCTAACTATGGCTACACCTTC.

The chain combines TRBV30 with TRBJ1-6, with D possibly TRBD1 on 6 matching bases. The germline gives CDR1 GTSNPN, CDR2 SVGIG (reference sequence). V lost 6 bases and J 1 base, leaving 10 bases between the germline ends. The CDR3 runs 14 residues. The CDR3 is CACLQGSYNSPLHF. The CDR3 DNA is TGTGCCTGCTTACAGGGTTCCTATAATTCACCCCTCCACTTT.

V is TRBV12-3 or TRBV12-4 and J is TRBJ1-1; weak D call: TRBD1 (5 bases). There are 12 residues in the CDR3. V was trimmed by 3 bases and J by 11 bases, leaving 13 bases between them. CDR3 DNA sequence: TGTGCCAGCAGTTTGTGGGGGGGTAGGGCTTTCTTT. Translation: CASSLWGGRAFF.

This clone was detected once. The chain is built from TRBV12-2 and TRBJ1-2. TRBV12-2 is recorded as a pseudogene. The CDR3 spans 14 residues. The CDR3 protein is CASRSLNEGYGYTF. The CDR3 nucleotides are TGTGCAAGTCGCTCATTAAACGAGGGCTATGGCTACACCTTC.

DNA for the CDR3: TGCGCCAGCAGCTTGGGACAGCCGCAGGGTGGCTACACCTTC. It specifies CASSLGQPQGGYTF. This chain joins TRBV5-1 and TRBJ1-2, with D possibly matching TRBD1 (5 bases). The V end lost 0 bases, the J end lost 7 bases, and 13 bases lay between the germline ends. Germline CDR1 and CDR2: SGHRS and YFSETQ. The CDR3 is 14 residues long.

In its sample, this clone was seen a few times. The rearrangement joins TRBV11-2 to TRBJ1-1, with 7 nucleotides matching TRBD1. This CDR3 is built from 13 residues. CDR1 SGHAT and CDR2 FQNNGV come from the germline V gene. With 5 bases clipped from V and 3 bases from J, the junction kept 3 bases outside the gene matches. The CDR3 coding sequence is TGTGCCAGCAGCACCCAGGGGGACACTGAAGCTTTCTTT. Its translation is CASSTQGDTEAFF.

This chain uses TRBV6-1 with TRBJ2-7; a possible D gene is TRBD1 (6 bases). This CDR3 contains 12 residues. Germline lookup yields CDR1 MNHNS and CDR2 SASEGT. V lost 7 bases and J lost 0, with 7 bases in between. In nucleotides, the CDR3 is TGTGCCAGCACAGGGGCCTCCTACGAGCAGTACTTC. As protein: CASTGASYEQYF.

The rearrangement uses TRBV5-7 and TRBJ1-1; unclear D gene. TRBV5-7 is identified as an open reading frame with a role that is uncertain. The CDR3 has 13 amino acids. Trimming left V 3 bases short and J 4 bases short, with 10 bases between. Written as DNA, the CDR3 is TGTGCCAGCAGCTCAGACTGTCGCACTGAAGCTTTCTTT. It codes for CASSSDCRTEAFF.

This chain connects TRBV28 to TRBJ2-6; D not certain. CDR1 MDHEN and CDR2 SYDVKM come from the germline V gene. Trimming took 5 bases from V and 0 from J, leaving 8 bases between them. The CDR3 is 15 amino acids. CDR3 DNA: TGTGCCAGCAGTCGATGGAGCTCTGGGGCCAACGTCCTGACTTTC. Amino acid sequence: CASSRWSSGANVLTF.

The V call is TRBV6-6, the J call TRBJ1-1, with 10 bases that match TRBD1. Per the germline V gene, CDR1 is MNHNY and CDR2 is SVGAGI (reference sequence). The CDR3 covers 18 residues. V lost 6 bases and J lost 3; bases outside the gene matches: 16. The CDR3 is CASSRTGTGASRHTEAFF. The CDR3 nucleotides are TGTGCCAGCAGCCGAACAGGGACAGGGGCCTCCCGCCACACTGAAGCTTTCTTT.